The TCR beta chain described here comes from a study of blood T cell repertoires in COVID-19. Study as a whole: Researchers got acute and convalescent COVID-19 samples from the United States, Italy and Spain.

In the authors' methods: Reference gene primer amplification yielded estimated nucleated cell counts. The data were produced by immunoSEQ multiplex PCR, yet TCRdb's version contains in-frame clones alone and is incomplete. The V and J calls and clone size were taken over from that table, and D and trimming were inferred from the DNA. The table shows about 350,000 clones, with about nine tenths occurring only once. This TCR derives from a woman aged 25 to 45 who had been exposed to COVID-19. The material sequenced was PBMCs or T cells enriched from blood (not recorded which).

The CDR3 DNA reads TGTGCCAGCAGCTCGGGGGTCTCCTACGAGCAGTACTTC. Amino acid sequence: CASSSGVSYEQYF. The V and J genes are TRBV5-6 and TRBJ2-7; the D gene is possibly TRBD2 (6 bases). The V end lost 3 bases, the J end lost 0 bases, and 7 bases lay between the germline ends. The CDR3 length is 13 residues. Per germline, CDR1 SGHDT and CDR2 YYEEEE.